The 11 T cell receptor beta chains below come from one sample, sequenced in a study of Ad26.COV2.S vaccination and SARS-CoV-2 variants. Assay used: immunoSEQ multiplex PCR; TCRdb lists only in-frame clones, some missing. The top ten hold about half of the sample, which has some 39,000 clones, 75% to 85% seen once. This specimen consisted of peripheral blood, obtained after recovery from COVID-19. These receptors originate from a human donor who had recovered from COVID-19.

The chain joins TRBV12-2 to TRBJ2-2; the D segment call TRBD2 is taken from the table without a DNA check. TRBV12-2 is annotated as a pseudogene. The CDR3 length is 16 residues. The DNA of the CDR3 is TGTGCAAGTCGCCACGGGAGCCCGCGGATCGCCGGGGAGCTGTTTTTT. This translates into CASRHGSPRIAGELFF.

The chain carries TRBV18 and TRBJ1-1, with 8 nucleotides matching TRBD1. Trimming removed 3 bases from V and 3 bases from J; junction bases left unmatched: 6. The V gene's germline CDR1 is KGHSH and CDR2 LQKENI. There are 15 residues in the CDR3. The CDR3 nucleotides read TGTGCCAGCTCACCCGGGACAGGAGGGGACACTGAAGCTTTCTTT. Translating it yields CASSPGTGGDTEAFF.

This clone was seen a single time. The chain carries TRBV5-1 and TRBJ1-1; D perhaps matches TRBD1 (5 bases). Trimming removed 2 bases at V and 5 bases at J, with 10 bases between. The CDR3 is 13 amino acids. Germline assignment: CDR1 SGHRS and CDR2 YFSETQ. DNA for the CDR3: TGCGCCAGCAGCTTTCAGGGCGAAACTGAAGCTTTCTTT. It is translated as CASSFQGETEAFF.

This clone occurred a few times. The chain combines TRBV18 with TRBJ1-2; D gene uncertain. CDR1 KGHSH and CDR2 LQKENI come from the germline V gene. This CDR3 comprises 14 residues. V dropped 3 bases and J dropped 8 bases, with 16 bases sitting between them. In DNA, the CDR3 is TGTGCCAGCTCACCTGCACAGTTCGGGGAGGGCTACACCTTC. Translating gives CASSPAQFGEGYTF.

The J gene is TRBJ1-1, the V gene TRBV5-8; D is undetermined. V lost 3 bases and J 0 bases, leaving 12 bases between the germline ends. The CDR3 runs 15 residues. Germline lookup yields CDR1 SGHTS and CDR2 YDEGEE. The CDR3 DNA reads as TGTGCCAGCAGCTCCTTTGGAGGCATGAACACTGAAGCTTTCTTT. Protein product: CASSSFGGMNTEAFF.

The J gene is TRBJ2-5, the V gene TRBV5-3; D may be TRBD1 (5 bases). TRBV5-3 is an ORF, with its function uncertain. This CDR3 is 12 amino acids long. V shed 4 bases and J shed 5 bases, with 9 bases lying between them. The CDR3 loop is CARSAYRETQYF. Here the CDR3 DNA reads TGTGCCAGAAGCGCATACAGGGAGACCCAGTACTTC.

The CDR3 DNA is TGTGCCAGCAGCCCCGAGACTAGCAGGGGGACCTACGAGCAGTACTTC. Its translation is CASSPETSRGTYEQYF. J is TRBJ2-7 and V is TRBV7-2; D is possibly TRBD1 or TRBD2 (7 bases each). V gave up 5 bases and J gave up 2 bases, with 19 bases separating them. Per the germline V gene, CDR1 is SGHTA and CDR2 is FQGNSA. The CDR3 runs to 16 residues.

The chain couples TRBV5-6 to TRBJ2-7; D is uncertain. The CDR3 contains 14 residues. Trimming shortened V by 0 bases and J by 7 bases, and 14 bases separated the two germline ends. Germline CDR1 is SGHDT and CDR2 is YYEEEE. The CDR3 protein is CASSLGTVTVEQYF. CDR3 DNA: TGTGCCAGCAGCTTGGGGACCGTTACGGTGGAGCAGTACTTC. Using reference TRBV5-6 and TRBJ2-7 for the parts outside the CDR3, the full variable domain is DAGVTQSPTHLIKTRGQQVTLRCSPKSGHDTVSWYQQALGQGPQFIFQYYEEEERQRGNFPDRFSGHQFPNYSSELNVNALLLGDSALYLCASSLGTVTVEQYFGPGTRLTVT.

The V gene is TRBV7-8, the J gene TRBJ1-1, with a tentative D call TRBD1 (5 bases). Deletions cut 2 bases from V and 4 bases from J, with 17 bases between. Germline V lookup: CDR1 SGHVS, CDR2 FQNEAQ. The CDR3 consists of 16 residues. The CDR3 reads CASSLLGRGEGTEAFF. The DNA for the CDR3 is TGTGCCAGCAGCTTATTGGGACGGGGAGAGGGCACTGAAGCTTTCTTT.

The J gene is TRBJ1-2, the V gene TRBV5-4; D ambiguous. Germline V CDR1 and CDR2: SGHNT, YYREEE (reference sequence). V lost 3 bases and J 6 bases, leaving 6 bases between the germline ends. The CDR3 runs 11 residues. The CDR3 is CASSSTDGYTF. In nucleotides, the CDR3 is TGTGCCAGCAGCTCGACGGATGGCTACACCTTC.

Points on this clone: Its ends do not fully match the called genes, so a read error is possible. This same CDR3 is encoded by further DNA sequences in the sample. The CDR3 reads CASSPLGRGTAFF. The CDR3 region has the DNA TGTGCCAGCAGCCCTCTGGGTAGGGGGACCGCTTTTTTT. This chain connects TRBV9 to TRBJ1-1; TRBD1 might be the D (6 bases). Germline CDR1 is SGDLS and CDR2 is YYNGEE. The CDR3 totals 13 residues.